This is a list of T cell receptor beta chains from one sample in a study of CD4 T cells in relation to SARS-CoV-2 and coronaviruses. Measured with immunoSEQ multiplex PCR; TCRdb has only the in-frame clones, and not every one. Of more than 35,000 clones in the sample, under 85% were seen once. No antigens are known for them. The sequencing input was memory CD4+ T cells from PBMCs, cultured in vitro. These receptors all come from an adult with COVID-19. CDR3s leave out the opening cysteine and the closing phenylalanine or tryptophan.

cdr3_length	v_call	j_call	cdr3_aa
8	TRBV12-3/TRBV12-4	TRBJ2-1	ASKGNEQF
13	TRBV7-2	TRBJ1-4	ASSLRGMGNEKLF
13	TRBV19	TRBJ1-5	ASSIRGLGNQPQH
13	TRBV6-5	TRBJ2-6	ASSSGLGGANVLT
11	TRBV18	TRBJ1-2	ASSPPEPLQST
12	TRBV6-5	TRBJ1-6	ASSWDRTSSPLH
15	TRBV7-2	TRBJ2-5	ASSAQLAGAYQETQY
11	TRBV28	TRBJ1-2	ASSRSGGGGYT
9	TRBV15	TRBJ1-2	ATGDSYGYT
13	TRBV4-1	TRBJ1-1	ASSPPHRGRTEAF
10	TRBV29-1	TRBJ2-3	SVTSGPDTQY
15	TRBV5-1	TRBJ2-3	ASSRGQGLVGTDTQY
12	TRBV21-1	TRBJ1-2	ASSKPHRGGGYT
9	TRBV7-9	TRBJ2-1	ASSLVGYPF
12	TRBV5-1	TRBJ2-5	ASSLIVGDSLQY
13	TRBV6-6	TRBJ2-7	ASSYPGGEGYEQY